This entry is about one TCR beta chain. This CDR3 is also generated by other DNA sequences in the sample. This sample was taken from a study of blood T cell repertoires in COVID-19. Overall study context: From T cells, B-cell-depleted T cells, or PBMCs came the material, which was cDNA or gDNA.

This CDR3 spans 14 amino acids. Germline V gene data show CDR1 as SGHRS and CDR2 as YFSETQ. With 2 bases removed from V and 2 bases from J, the gap between germline ends came to 9 bases. Libraries were prepared by immunoSEQ multiplex PCR; TCRdb keeps only in-frame clonotypes and omits some of them. This sample has about 500,000 clones, with 87% found just once. The V and J genes are TRBV5-1 and TRBJ2-3; a weak D match, TRBD1 (6 bases). This receptor was taken from a woman between 18 and 29 years old who had recovered from COVID-19. Sequenced material: PBMCs or T cells enriched from blood (not recorded which). CDR3 protein: CASSLTGSTDTQYF. The CDR3 DNA reads TGCGCCAGCAGCTTAACAGGGTCCACAGATACGCAGTATTTT.